This T cell receptor (beta chain) stems from a study of OX40 agonist ivuxolimab in advanced cancers. As for the study in general: In this trial design, patients received ivuxolimab intravenously at 0.01 to 10 mg/kg every 2 weeks.

Study-wide points: Partial responders treated at 0.1-3.0 mg/kg exhibited clonal expansion among the lowest measured. Low normalized T-cell clonal expansion was additionally recorded for some nonresponders.

V was shortened by 1 base and J by 3 bases, with 9 bases between the two germline ends. This CDR3 is 14 amino acids long. Germline V gene lookup returns CDR1 SGHRS and CDR2 YFSETQ. Here immunoSEQ multiplex PCR was the method, and the copy in TCRdb shows in-frame clones only, minus some. Found here are tens of thousands of clones, roughly 92% of them singletons; the top ten hold 0.95% to 1.2%. Regarding this clone: The antigen is undetermined.

The V and J genes are TRBV5-1 and TRBJ2-3, with a weak D call TRBD1 (6 bases). Sequenced material: CD4+ or CD8+ T cells sorted from blood, taken in a trial of the OX40 agonist ivuxolimab. The TCR originated in an adult with an advanced solid tumor such as melanoma, head and neck, liver or kidney cancer. In nucleotides, the CDR3 is TGCGCCAGCAGCTTGATTAGGGGGACAGATACGCAGTATTTT. This codes for CASSLIRGTDTQYF.